This T cell receptor (beta chain) was sequenced in a study of T cells in Graves' hyperthyroidism and ophthalmopathy. The CDR3 loop spans 13 amino acids. Germline V gene lookup returns CDR1 SQVTM and CDR2 ANQGSEA. The V end lost 8 bases, the J end lost 7 bases, and 17 bases lay between the germline ends. Amplification of TCR beta CDR3 regions used RNA as the template. First-round RT-PCR with HTBI primers amplified the TCR CDR3 region. TCRdb reprocessed the multiplex PCR reads via MiXCR and lists one record per CDR3 protein. This table holds approximately 700,000 distinct CDR3 sequences, 40% to 55% found once. This clonotype was detected only a few times.

The TCR sequence derives from an adult man with Graves' disease, either hyperthyroidism or ophthalmopathy (not recorded which). V and J are TRBV29-1 and TRBJ2-2; D is perhaps TRBD2 (6 bases). The sequenced sample consisted of peripheral blood or thyroid tissue (not recorded which). CDR3 nucleotide sequence: TGCAGCTTCACCGGGACTGCCGGCGGGGAGCTGTTTTTT. Protein sequence: CSFTGTAGGELFF.